These T cell receptor beta chains were read from a single sample in a study of blood T cell repertoires in COVID-19. TCRdb keeps only in-frame clones here, not all; method: immunoSEQ multiplex PCR. This table holds about 140,000 clones, about 86% found once. Material for sequencing was peripheral blood. These receptors were taken from a woman aged 55-70 years with acute or convalescent COVID-19. Each CDR3 is given with its conserved first and last residue. Fields, in order: J gene, V gene, clone size, CDR3 length, D gene, CDR3 protein, CDR3 DNA. D genes are given only for firm matches. Expanded clones get a size class; other rows say once, few or many, or leave the size out.

TRBJ2-1	TRBV19	once	16	TRBD2	CASQLAGGSSYNEQFF	TGTGCCAGTCAACTAGCGGGGGGGAGTTCCTACAATGAGCAGTTCTTC
TRBJ2-7	TRBV14	-	13	-	CASSQDAGAEQYF	TGTGCCAGCAGCCAAGATGCGGGGGCCGAGCAGTACTTC
TRBJ1-5	TRBV4-1	-	15	-	CASSQVSHSNQPQHF	TGCGCCAGCAGCCAAGTTTCCCATAGCAATCAGCCCCAGCATTTT
TRBJ2-3	TRBV5-6	-	16	TRBD1	CASSSRGQGFADTQYF	TGTGCCAGCAGCTCCCGGGGACAGGGCTTTGCAGATACGCAGTATTTT
TRBJ1-1	TRBV11-3	-	15	-	CASSLDGSKNTEAFF	TGTGCCAGCAGCCTAGACGGGTCGAAGAACACTGAAGCTTTCTTT
TRBJ1-5	TRBV18	-	16	-	CASSPGRQWSNQPQHF	TGTGCCAGCTCACCAGGCAGACAGTGGAGCAATCAGCCCCAGCATTTT
TRBJ1-2	TRBV5-1	-	16	-	CASGLFGGDGDYGYTF	TGCGCCAGCGGCCTCTTCGGAGGGGACGGTGACTATGGCTACACCTTC
TRBJ1-6	TRBV19	-	16	-	CASSSSGLSYNSPLHF	TGTGCCAGCAGTAGTTCAGGGCTCTCCTATAATTCACCCCTCCACTTT
TRBJ1-1	TRBV5-6	-	14	TRBD1	CASTPPGQGSEAFF	TGTGCCAGCACCCCGCCGGGACAGGGCTCTGAAGCTTTCTTT
TRBJ2-1	TRBV18	-	15	-	CASSPLTGGGNEQFF	TGTGCCAGCTCACCACTCACAGGGGGAGGGAATGAGCAGTTCTTC
TRBJ2-7	TRBV7-2	-	18	TRBD2	CASSLERNSGVYSYEQYF	TGTGCCAGCAGCTTAGAGCGGAATAGCGGGGTTTACTCCTACGAGCAGTACTTC
TRBJ1-1	TRBV10-2	few	15	TRBD1	CASSQGQGGNTEAFF	TGCGCCAGCAGTCAGGGACAGGGTGGGAACACTGAAGCTTTCTTT
TRBJ1-4	TRBV29-1	-	13	-	CSVPGLSDEKLFF	TGCAGCGTCCCAGGGCTGTCGGATGAAAAACTGTTTTTT
TRBJ2-1	TRBV14	-	19	TRBD2	CASSQEGQMSSGGDNEQFF	TGTGCCAGCAGCCAAGAGGGTCAGATGTCTAGCGGGGGGGACAATGAGCAGTTCTTC
TRBJ2-7	TRBV7-9	-	14	-	CASSLAFSSYEQYF	TGTGCCAGCAGCTTAGCGTTTAGCAGCTACGAGCAGTACTTC
TRBJ1-2	TRBV6-5	-	14	-	CASSDTGRGYGYTF	TGTGCCAGCAGCGACACAGGGAGAGGCTATGGCTACACCTTC
TRBJ2-1	TRBV21-1	once	15	-	CASSKAVGDYNEQFF	TGTGCCAGCAGCAAAGCAGTAGGAGACTACAATGAGCAGTTCTTC
TRBJ1-6	TRBV25-1	-	16	TRBD1	CASSELGRTGRSPLHF	TGTGCCAGCAGTGAATTGGGAAGGACAGGACGCTCACCCCTCCACTTT
TRBJ1-2	TRBV4-2	-	18	-	CASSQARSRRTEFYGYTF	TGTGCCAGCAGCCAAGCTCGCTCCCGTAGGACAGAGTTTTATGGCTACACCTTC
TRBJ2-1	TRBV7-8	-	18	-	CASSLRRGSSSSYNEQFF	TGTGCCAGCAGCTTAAGGCGGGGTTCAAGCAGCTCCTACAATGAGCAGTTCTTC
TRBJ1-3	TRBV3-1/TRBV3-2	-	16	-	CASSQAAPGFGNTIYF	TGTGCCAGCAGCCAAGCAGCGCCGGGATTTGGAAACACCATATATTTT
TRBJ2-2	TRBV5-6	once	13	-	CASSVPPAGELFF	TGTGCCAGCAGCGTTCCTCCCGCCGGGGAGCTGTTTTTT
TRBJ2-3	TRBV25-1	-	13	-	CASGDYYTDTQYF	TGTGCCAGCGGAGACTATTACACAGATACGCAGTATTTT
TRBJ1-2	TRBV7-2	once	14	-	CASSLDRANYGYTF	TGTGCCAGCAGCTTAGACAGGGCTAACTATGGCTACACCTTC
TRBJ2-5	TRBV6-5	-	13	-	CASVGIAQETQYF	TGTGCCTCCGTCGGGATCGCCCAAGAGACCCAGTACTTC
TRBJ2-7	TRBV4-3	-	14	-	CASSQDPYSYEQYF	TGCGCCAGCAGCCAAGACCCTTACTCCTACGAGCAGTACTTC
TRBJ1-1	TRBV4-3	few	13	-	CASSQERGLTAFF	TGCGCCAGCAGCCAAGAAAGGGGTTTAACAGCTTTCTTT
TRBJ1-1	TRBV6-2/TRBV6-3	-	13	-	CASSGLSNTEAFF	TGTGCCAGCAGCGGCCTGTCGAACACTGAAGCTTTCTTT
TRBJ2-7	TRBV6-1	-	15	TRBD2	CASSEAPGGPFEQYF	TGTGCCAGCAGTGAAGCCCCGGGGGGGCCTTTCGAGCAGTACTTC
TRBJ1-4	TRBV10-3	once	17	TRBD1	CAISTGTGAATNEKLFF	TGTGCCATCAGTACCGGGACAGGGGCGGCAACTAATGAAAAACTGTTTTTT
TRBJ2-1	TRBV5-1	-	16	TRBD2	CASSHGAGGRDNEQFF	TGCGCCAGCAGCCACGGAGCGGGGGGGCGTGACAATGAGCAGTTCTTC
TRBJ2-2	TRBV19	-	15	TRBD1	CASSRGTGRLGELFF	TGTGCCAGTAGTCGGGGGACAGGGCGTCTCGGGGAGCTGTTTTTT
TRBJ1-1	TRBV11-3	-	16	TRBD1	CASSLSGQVASTEAFF	TGTGCCAGCAGCTTATCCGGACAGGTCGCTAGCACTGAAGCTTTCTTT
TRBJ2-1	TRBV7-3	-	19	TRBD2	CASSPGVAGGLPSYNEQFF	TGTGCCAGCAGCCCCGGGGTAGCGGGGGGTCTTCCCTCCTACAATGAGCAGTTCTTC
TRBJ2-2	TRBV3-1/TRBV3-2	-	15	-	CASSQGGGPAGELFF	TGTGCCAGCAGCCAAGGGGGGGGCCCAGCCGGGGAGCTGTTTTTT
TRBJ2-5	TRBV11-2	-	16	TRBD1	CASSLVRAGGFGTQYF	TGTGCCAGCAGCTTAGTAAGGGCAGGGGGATTCGGGACCCAGTACTTC
TRBJ1-5	TRBV5-6	-	16	TRBD1	CASSLRTGGFNQPQHF	TGTGCCAGCAGCTTGCGAACAGGGGGTTTCAATCAGCCCCAGCATTTT
TRBJ2-1	TRBV14	-	17	TRBD2	CASSRTSGLRGYNEQFF	TGTGCCAGCAGTCGGACTAGCGGTCTGCGAGGGTACAATGAGCAGTTCTTC
TRBJ1-1	TRBV5-4	-	16	TRBD1	CASSPTRSDRATEAFF	TGTGCCAGCAGCCCGACTCGAAGCGACAGGGCCACTGAAGCTTTCTTT
TRBJ2-7	TRBV12-3/TRBV12-4	-	13	TRBD2	CASSLSGGYEQYF	TGTGCCAGCAGTCTTAGCGGGGGTTACGAGCAGTACTTC
TRBJ2-5	TRBV5-6	-	16	-	CASSLGRMRQWETQYF	TGTGCCAGCAGCTTGGGGAGAATGAGACAGTGGGAGACCCAGTACTTC
TRBJ2-3	TRBV25-1	-	12	-	CASAVATDTQYF	TGTGCCAGCGCGGTTGCCACAGATACGCAGTATTTT
TRBJ1-1	TRBV27	-	17	TRBD1	CASSPGQGVSWVAEAFF	TGTGCCAGCAGTCCCGGACAGGGGGTTTCCTGGGTCGCTGAAGCTTTCTTT
TRBJ2-7	TRBV11-1	-	15	-	CASSFLGTSTYEQYF	TGTGCCAGCAGCTTTCTGGGGACTTCTACCTACGAGCAGTACTTC
TRBJ1-1	TRBV11-2	-	16	-	CASSLGRGRIIPEAFF	TGTGCCAGCAGCTTAGGAAGGGGGAGAATAATACCTGAAGCTTTCTTT
TRBJ2-1	TRBV12-5	-	14	TRBD2	CASGFNSGDNEQFF	TGTGCTAGTGGTTTCAATAGCGGGGACAATGAGCAGTTCTTC
TRBJ1-6	TRBV18	-	16	-	CASSPLSGSYNSPLHF	TGTGCCAGCTCACCCCTTTCGGGGTCCTATAATTCACCCCTCCACTTT
TRBJ2-7	TRBV6-5	-	15	-	CASRFRDIGIYEQYF	TGTGCCAGCAGGTTCCGGGACATTGGTATCTACGAGCAGTACTTC
TRBJ1-3	TRBV14	-	16	-	CASSQEDGGSRNTIYF	TGTGCCAGCAGCCAAGAAGATGGGGGGTCGAGAAACACCATATATTTT
TRBJ2-2	TRBV9	-	16	TRBD1	CASSPGTGGNTGELFF	TGTGCCAGCAGCCCCGGGACAGGGGGAAACACCGGGGAGCTGTTTTTT
TRBJ2-7	TRBV10-3	-	11	-	CAISGSYEQYF	TGTGCCATCAGTGGCAGCTACGAGCAGTACTTC
TRBJ2-7	TRBV9	-	15	TRBD2	CASRDPSGGLSEQYF	TGTGCCAGCAGAGACCCTAGCGGGGGACTCTCCGAGCAGTACTTC
TRBJ1-2	TRBV5-5	-	15	TRBD1	CASSVRDSPVGGYTF	TGTGCCAGCAGCGTGCGGGACAGTCCCGTAGGTGGCTACACCTTC